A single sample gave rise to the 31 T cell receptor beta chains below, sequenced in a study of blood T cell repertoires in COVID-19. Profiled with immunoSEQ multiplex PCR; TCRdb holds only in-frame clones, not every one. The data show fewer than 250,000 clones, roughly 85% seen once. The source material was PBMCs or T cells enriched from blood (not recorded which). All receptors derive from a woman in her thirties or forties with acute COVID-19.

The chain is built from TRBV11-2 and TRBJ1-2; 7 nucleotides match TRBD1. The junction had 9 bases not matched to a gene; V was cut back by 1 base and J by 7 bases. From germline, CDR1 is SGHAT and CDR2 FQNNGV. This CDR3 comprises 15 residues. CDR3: CASSLGAGGKVGYTF. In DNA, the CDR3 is TGTGCCAGCAGCTTAGGGGCAGGGGGAAAAGTTGGCTACACCTTC. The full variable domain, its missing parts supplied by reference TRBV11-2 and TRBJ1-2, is EAGVAQSPRYKIIEKRQSVAFWCNPISGHATLYWYQQILGQGPKLLIQFQNNGVVDDSQLPKDRFSAERLKGVDSTLKIQPAKLEDSAVYLCASSLGAGGKVGYTFGSGTRLTVV.

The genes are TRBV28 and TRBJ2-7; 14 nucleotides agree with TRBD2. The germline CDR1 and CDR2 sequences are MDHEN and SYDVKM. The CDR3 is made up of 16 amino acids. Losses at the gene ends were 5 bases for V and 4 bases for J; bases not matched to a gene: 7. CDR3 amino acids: CASSRGTSGGLYEQYF. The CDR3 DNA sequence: TGTGCCAGCAGTCGGGGGACTAGCGGGGGACTATACGAGCAGTACTTC. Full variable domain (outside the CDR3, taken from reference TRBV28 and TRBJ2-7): DVKVTQSSRYLVKRTGEKVFLECVQDMDHENMFWYRQDPGLGLRLIYFSYDVKMKEKGDIPEGYSVSREKKERFSLILESASTNQTSMYLCASSRGTSGGLYEQYFGPGTRLTVT.

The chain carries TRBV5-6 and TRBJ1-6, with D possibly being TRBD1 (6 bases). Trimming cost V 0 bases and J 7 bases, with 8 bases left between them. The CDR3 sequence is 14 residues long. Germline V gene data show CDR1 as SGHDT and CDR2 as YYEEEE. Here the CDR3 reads CASSLVGANSPLHF. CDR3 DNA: TGTGCCAGCAGCTTGGTGGGGGCGAATTCACCCCTCCACTTT.

The CDR3 loop reads CASSTGTANTGELFF. The CDR3 DNA is TGCGCCAGCAGCACCGGGACAGCCAACACCGGGGAGCTGTTTTTT. The chain has TRBV4-3 and TRBJ2-2; 7 nucleotides align to TRBD1. The CDR3 extends over 15 amino acids. V shed 5 bases and J 2 bases; nucleotides not matched to a gene: 5. CDR1 and CDR2 (germline): LGHNA, YSLEER.

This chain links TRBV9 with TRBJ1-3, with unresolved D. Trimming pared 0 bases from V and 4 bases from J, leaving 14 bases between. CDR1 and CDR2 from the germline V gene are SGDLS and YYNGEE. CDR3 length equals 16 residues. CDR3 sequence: CASSVGLESLGNTIYF. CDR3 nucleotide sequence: TGTGCCAGCAGCGTAGGACTGGAATCCTTAGGAAACACCATATATTTT.

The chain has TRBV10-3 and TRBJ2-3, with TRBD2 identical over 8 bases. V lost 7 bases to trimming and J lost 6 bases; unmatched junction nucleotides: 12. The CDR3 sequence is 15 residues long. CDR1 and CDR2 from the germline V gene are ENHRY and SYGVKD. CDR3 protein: CAITGSGSVGDTQYF. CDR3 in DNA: TGTGCCATCACGGGCAGCGGGAGTGTTGGTGATACGCAGTATTTT.

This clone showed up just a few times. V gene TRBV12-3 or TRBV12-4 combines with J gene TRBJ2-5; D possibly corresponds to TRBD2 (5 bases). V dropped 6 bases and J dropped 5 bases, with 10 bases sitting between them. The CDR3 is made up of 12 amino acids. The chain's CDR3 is CASSLARETQYF. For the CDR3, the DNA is TGTGCCAGCAGCCTAGCAAGGGAGACCCAGTACTTC.

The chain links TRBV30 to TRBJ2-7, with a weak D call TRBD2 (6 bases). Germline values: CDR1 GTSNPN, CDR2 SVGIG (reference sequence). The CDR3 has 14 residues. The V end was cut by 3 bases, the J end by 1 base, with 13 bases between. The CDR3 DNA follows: TGTGCCTGGAGCGCCTGGGGAGGATCCTACGAGCAGTACTTC. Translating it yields CAWSAWGGSYEQYF. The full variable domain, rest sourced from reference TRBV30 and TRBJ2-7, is SQTIHQWPATLVQPVGSPLSLECTVEGTSNPNLYWYRQAAGRGLQLLFYSVGIGQISSEVPQNLSASRPQDRQFILSSKKLLLSDSGFYLCAWSAWGGSYEQYFGPGTRLTVT.

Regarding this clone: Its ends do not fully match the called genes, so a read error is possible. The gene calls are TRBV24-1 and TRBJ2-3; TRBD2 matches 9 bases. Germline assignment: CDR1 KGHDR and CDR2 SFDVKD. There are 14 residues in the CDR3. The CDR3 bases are TGTGCCATCAGTAGCGGGAGAAACACAGATACGCAGTATTTT. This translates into CAISSGRNTDTQYF.

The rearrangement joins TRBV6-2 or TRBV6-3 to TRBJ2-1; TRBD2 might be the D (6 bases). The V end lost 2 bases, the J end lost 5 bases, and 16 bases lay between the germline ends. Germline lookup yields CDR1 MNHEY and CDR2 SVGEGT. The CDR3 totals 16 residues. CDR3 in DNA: TGTGCCAGCAGTTACGTTAGCAGACTAGGGAACAATGAGCAGTTCTTC. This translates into CASSYVSRLGNNEQFF.

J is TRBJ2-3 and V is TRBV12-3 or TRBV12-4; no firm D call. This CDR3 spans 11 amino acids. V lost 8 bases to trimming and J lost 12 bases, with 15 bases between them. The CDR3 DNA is TGTGCCAGCCGCCAGACTCTTTTCCAGTATTTT. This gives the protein CASRQTLFQYF.

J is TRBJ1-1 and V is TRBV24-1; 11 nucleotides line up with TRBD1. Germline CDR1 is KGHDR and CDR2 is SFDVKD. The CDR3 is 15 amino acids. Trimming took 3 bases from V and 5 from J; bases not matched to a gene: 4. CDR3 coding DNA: TGTGCCACCAGTGATGGCGGGACAGGGGGAACTGAAGCTTTCTTT. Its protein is CATSDGGTGGTEAFF.

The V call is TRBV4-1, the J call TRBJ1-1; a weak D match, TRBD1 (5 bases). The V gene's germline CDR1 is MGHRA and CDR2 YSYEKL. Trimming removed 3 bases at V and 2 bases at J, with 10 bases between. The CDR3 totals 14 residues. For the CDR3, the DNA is TGCGCCAGCAGCCACGGGGGATCAAACACTGAAGCTTTCTTT. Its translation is CASSHGGSNTEAFF.

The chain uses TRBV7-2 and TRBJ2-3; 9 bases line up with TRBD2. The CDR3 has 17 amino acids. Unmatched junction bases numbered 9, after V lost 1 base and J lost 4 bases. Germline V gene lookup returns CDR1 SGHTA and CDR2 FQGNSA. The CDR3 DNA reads TGTGCCAGCAGCTTAGGGGCCGGGACTAGCATTGCAGATACGCAGTATTTT. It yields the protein CASSLGAGTSIADTQYF.

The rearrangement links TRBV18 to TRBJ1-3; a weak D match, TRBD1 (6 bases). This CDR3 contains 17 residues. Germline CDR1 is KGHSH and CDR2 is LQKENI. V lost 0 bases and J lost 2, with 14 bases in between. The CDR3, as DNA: TGTGCCAGCTCACCACCACTCGTCTCAGGGGCTGGAAACACCATATATTTT. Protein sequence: CASSPPLVSGAGNTIYF.

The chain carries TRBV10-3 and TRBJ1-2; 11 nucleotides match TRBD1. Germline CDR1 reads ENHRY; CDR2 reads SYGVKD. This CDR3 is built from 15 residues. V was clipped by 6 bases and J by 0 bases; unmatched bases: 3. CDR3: CAISQGQGANYGYTF. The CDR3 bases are TGTGCCATCAGCCAGGGACAGGGGGCTAACTATGGCTACACCTTC.

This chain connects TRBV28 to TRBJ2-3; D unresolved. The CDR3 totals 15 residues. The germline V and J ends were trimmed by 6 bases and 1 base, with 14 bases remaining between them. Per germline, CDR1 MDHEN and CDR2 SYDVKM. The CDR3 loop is CASSLLPHRTDTQYF. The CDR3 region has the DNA TGTGCCAGCAGCTTACTACCGCATCGCACAGATACGCAGTATTTT.

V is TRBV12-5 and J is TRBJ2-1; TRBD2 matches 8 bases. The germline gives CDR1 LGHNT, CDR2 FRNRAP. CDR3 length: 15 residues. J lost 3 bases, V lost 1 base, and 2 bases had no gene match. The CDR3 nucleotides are TGTGCTAGTGGTTTGGGGACTAGCCGCTACAATGAGCAGTTCTTC. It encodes CASGLGTSRYNEQFF.

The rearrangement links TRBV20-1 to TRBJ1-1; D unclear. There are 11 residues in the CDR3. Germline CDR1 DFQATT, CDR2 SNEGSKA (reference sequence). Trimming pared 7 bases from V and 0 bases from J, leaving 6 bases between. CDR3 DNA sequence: TGCAGTGTTAAATTGAACACTGAAGCTTTCTTT. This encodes CSVKLNTEAFF.

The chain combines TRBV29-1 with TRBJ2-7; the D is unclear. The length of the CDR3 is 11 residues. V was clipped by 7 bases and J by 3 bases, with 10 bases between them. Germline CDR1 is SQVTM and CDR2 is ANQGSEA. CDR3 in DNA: TGCAGCGCCGTTTTAGACTACGAGCAGTACTTC. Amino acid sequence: CSAVLDYEQYF.

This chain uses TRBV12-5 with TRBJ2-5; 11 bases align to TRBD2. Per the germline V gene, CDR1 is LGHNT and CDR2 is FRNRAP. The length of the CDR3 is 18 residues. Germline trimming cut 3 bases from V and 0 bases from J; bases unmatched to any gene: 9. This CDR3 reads CASGLSTLAGGNQETQYF. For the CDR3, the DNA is TGTGCTAGTGGTTTATCCACCCTAGCGGGAGGCAACCAAGAGACCCAGTACTTC.

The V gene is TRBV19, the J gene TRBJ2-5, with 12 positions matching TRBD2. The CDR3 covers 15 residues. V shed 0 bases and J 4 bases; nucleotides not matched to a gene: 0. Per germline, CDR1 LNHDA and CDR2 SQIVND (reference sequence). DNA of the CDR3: TGTGCCAGTAGTATAGAGGGACTAGCGGGAGAGACCCAGTACTTC. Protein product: CASSIEGLAGETQYF.

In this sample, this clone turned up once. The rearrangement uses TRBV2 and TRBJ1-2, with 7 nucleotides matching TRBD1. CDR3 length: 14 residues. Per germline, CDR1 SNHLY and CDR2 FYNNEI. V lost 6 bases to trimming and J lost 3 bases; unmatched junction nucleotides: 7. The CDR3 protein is CASRLRDSYYGYTF. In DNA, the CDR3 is TGTGCCAGCAGACTCCGGGACAGCTACTATGGCTACACCTTC. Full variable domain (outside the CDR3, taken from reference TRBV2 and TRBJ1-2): EPEVTQTPSHQVTQMGQEVILRCVPISNHLYFYWYRQILGQKVEFLVSFYNNEISEKSEIFDDQFSVERPDGSNFTLKIRSTKLEDSAMYFCASRLRDSYYGYTFGSGTRLTVV.

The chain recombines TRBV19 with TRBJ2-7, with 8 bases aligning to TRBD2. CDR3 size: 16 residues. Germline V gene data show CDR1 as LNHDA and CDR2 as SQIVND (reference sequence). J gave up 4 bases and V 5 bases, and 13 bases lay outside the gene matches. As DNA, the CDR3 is TGTGCCAGTAGTCCGGCTGTGGGGACTAGGGGGTACGAGCAGTACTTC. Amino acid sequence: CASSPAVGTRGYEQYF.

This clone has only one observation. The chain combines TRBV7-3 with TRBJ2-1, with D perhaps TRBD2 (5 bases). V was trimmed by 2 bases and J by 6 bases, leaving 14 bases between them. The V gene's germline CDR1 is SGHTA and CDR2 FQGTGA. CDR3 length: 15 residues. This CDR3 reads CASSLSGGGGNEQFF. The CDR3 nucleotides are TGTGCCAGCAGCTTATCTGGCGGAGGCGGCAATGAGCAGTTCTTC.

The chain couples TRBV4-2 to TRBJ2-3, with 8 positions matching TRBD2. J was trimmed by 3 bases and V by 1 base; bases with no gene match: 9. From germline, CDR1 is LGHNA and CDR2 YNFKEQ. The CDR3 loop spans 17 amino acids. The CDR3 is CASSQVGSGSSTDTQYF. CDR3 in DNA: TGTGCCAGCAGCCAAGTGGGGAGCGGGAGCTCGACAGATACGCAGTATTTT.

The CDR3 DNA sequence: TGTGCCAGCAGCTTAGCGGTAGAGAGGGAAGCTTTCTTT. Residues: CASSLAVEREAFF. The gene calls are TRBV7-2 and TRBJ1-1; no firm D call. The germline gives CDR1 SGHTA, CDR2 FQGNSA. Trimming removed 0 bases at V and 8 bases at J, with 10 bases between. The CDR3 sequence is 13 residues long.

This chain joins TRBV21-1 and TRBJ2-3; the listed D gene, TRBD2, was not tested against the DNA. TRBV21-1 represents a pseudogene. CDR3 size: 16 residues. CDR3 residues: CASRGLAGGPWDTQYF. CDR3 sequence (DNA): TGTGCCAGCAGGGGACTAGCGGGAGGGCCATGGGATACGCAGTATTTT.

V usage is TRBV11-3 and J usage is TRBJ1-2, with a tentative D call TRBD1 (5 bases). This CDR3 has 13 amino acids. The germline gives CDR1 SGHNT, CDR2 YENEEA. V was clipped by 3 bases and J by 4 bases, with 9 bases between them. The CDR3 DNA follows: TGTGCCAGCAGCTTGGGAGGGGCCTATGGCTACACCTTC. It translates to CASSLGGAYGYTF.

In DNA form, the CDR3 reads TGTGCCAGCTCGACAGGGGAGTTTATCGAGCAGTACTTC. It codes for CASSTGEFIEQYF. This rearrangement joins TRBV18 to TRBJ2-7, with TRBD1 identical over 8 bases. Germline CDR1 is KGHSH and CDR2 is LQKENI. V was clipped by 6 bases and J by 6 bases; unmatched bases: 7. The CDR3 loop spans 13 amino acids.

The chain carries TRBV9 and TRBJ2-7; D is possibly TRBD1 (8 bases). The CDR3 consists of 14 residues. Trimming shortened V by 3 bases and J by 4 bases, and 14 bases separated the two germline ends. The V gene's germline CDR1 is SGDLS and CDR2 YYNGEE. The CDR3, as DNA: TGTGCCAGCAGCGGTGGACAGGGAGGGTACGAGCAGTACTTC. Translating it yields CASSGGQGGYEQYF. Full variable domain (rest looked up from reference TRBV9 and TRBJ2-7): DSGVTQTPKHLITATGQRVTLRCSPRSGDLSVYWYQQSLDQGLQFLIQYYNGEERAKGNILERFSAQQFPDLHSELNLSSLELGDSALYFCASSGGQGGYEQYFGPGTRLTVT.